This entry concerns a single T cell receptor (beta chain). Its antigen remains unknown. Donors showed nominal health when sampled, although they likely had unrecorded immune exposures. These data belong to a study of cytomegalovirus exposure and HLA in healthy donors. The study, taken as a whole, reports: Accurate predictions that matched the HLA-A and HLA-B alleles of most subjects were reportedly made from TCR beta sequences. Among CMV-associated TCR beta chains, most appeared HLA-restricted in a later analysis.

Primers for the PCR totalled 60 Vbeta and 13 Jbeta. Libraries were prepared by immunoSEQ multiplex PCR; TCRdb keeps only in-frame clonotypes and omits some of them. The sample yields 160,000 or so clones, approximately 79% seen once. The TCR comes from a woman aged 50 to 60 in good health and CMV-seropositive. Sequencing was performed on PBMCs.

The CDR3 reads CASSERGTSGGLKNGELFF. In nucleotides, the CDR3 is TGTGCCAGCAGTGAAAGGGGAACTAGCGGGGGGCTGAAGAACGGGGAGCTGTTTTTT. This rearrangement joins TRBV2 to TRBJ2-2, with 12 bases that match TRBD2. Germline V gives CDR1 SNHLY, CDR2 FYNNEI. The V and J ends lost 2 bases and 7 bases, in that order; junction bases with no gene match: 14. The CDR3 is made up of 19 amino acids. Based on the CDR3 plus reference TRBV2 and TRBJ2-2, the full variable domain is EPEVTQTPSHQVTQMGQEVILRCVPISNHLYFYWYRQILGQKVEFLVSFYNNEISEKSEIFDDQFSVERPDGSNFTLKIRSTKLEDSAMYFCASSERGTSGGLKNGELFFGEGSRLTVL.